This entry lists 25 T cell receptor beta chains sequenced from one sample in a study of beta chain features in type 1 diabetes. All of the isolated RNA was reverse transcribed, so expressed TCRB transcripts were sequenced. Some clones are missing from TCRdb's copy, which holds only in-frame ones; the method was immunoSEQ multiplex PCR. The sample yields hundreds of thousands of clones, 30% seen once. Sequenced material: naive CD4+ T cells from blood. Every receptor here comes from a man younger than 35 in good health.

This clone has just a few counts. The chain couples TRBV15 to TRBJ1-1, with D unclear. This CDR3 comprises 16 residues. Germline V gene lookup returns CDR1 LNHNV and CDR2 YYDKDF (reference sequence). Trimming took 0 bases from V and 1 from J, leaving 12 bases between them. This CDR3 is CATSRDRTAGNTEAFF. In nucleotides, the CDR3 is TGTGCCACCAGCAGAGATCGAACAGCTGGGAACACTGAAGCTTTCTTT.

This chain uses TRBV19 with TRBJ2-7; D perhaps matches TRBD2 (6 bases). Germline loops: CDR1 LNHDA, CDR2 SQIVND (reference sequence). V lost 5 bases and J 6 bases, leaving 20 bases between the germline ends. The CDR3 loop spans 15 amino acids. The CDR3 here is CASSLRESRIGEQYF. The CDR3 DNA reads as TGTGCCAGTAGTCTCCGGGAGTCAAGGATCGGCGAGCAGTACTTC.

This clone has only a few counts. The chain has TRBV29-1 and TRBJ2-7; D unclear. Trimming took 4 bases from V and 4 from J, leaving 2 bases between them. The CDR3 totals 9 residues. The germline gives CDR1 SQVTM, CDR2 ANQGSEA. The CDR3 sequence is CSVAYEQYF. CDR3 nucleotides: TGCAGCGTTGCGTACGAGCAGTACTTC.

The rearrangement uses TRBV30 and TRBJ2-7, with 9 bases fitting TRBD2. The germline V gene has CDR1 GTSNPN and CDR2 SVGIG (reference sequence). The CDR3 contains 15 residues. Trimming took 2 bases from V and 7 from J; bases not matched to a gene: 12. The CDR3 loop is CAWSRRLAGEGEQYF. In nucleotides, the CDR3 is TGTGCCTGGAGTCGGCGGTTAGCGGGAGAGGGAGAGCAGTACTTC.

The V call is TRBV30, the J call TRBJ2-3; D gene unclear. Trimming left V 5 bases short and J 4 bases short, with 10 bases between. The CDR3 extends over 12 amino acids. Germline CDR1 GTSNPN, CDR2 SVGIG (reference sequence). CDR3 nucleotides: TGTGCCTGGGACGTGGGGTCAGATACGCAGTATTTT. Amino acids: CAWDVGSDTQYF.

This sequence joins TRBV27 and TRBJ2-1; TRBD2 aligns across 10 bases. V lost 2 bases, J lost 10 bases, and 5 bases stayed unmatched. Germline-derived CDR1 and CDR2 are MNHEY and SMNVEV (reference sequence). CDR3 length equals 14 residues. CDR3 sequence reads: CASSLRLAGVEQFF. As DNA, the CDR3 is TGTGCCAGCAGTTTAAGGCTAGCGGGAGTCGAGCAGTTCTTC.

This chain joins TRBV4-1 and TRBJ2-1; D assignment may be TRBD1 or TRBD2 (5 bases each). Trimming removed 3 bases from V and 4 bases from J, with 16 bases in between. Germline V lookup: CDR1 MGHRA, CDR2 YSYEKL. The length of the CDR3 is 16 residues. CDR3 residues: CASSQSAGTYYNEQFF. The CDR3 region has the DNA TGCGCCAGCAGCCAGTCAGCAGGGACGTATTACAATGAGCAGTTCTTC.

The chain links TRBV5-1 to TRBJ2-5; no clear D. The CDR3 runs 15 residues. The V end lost 0 bases, the J end lost 2 bases, and 11 bases lay between the germline ends. In germline, CDR1 is SGHRS, CDR2 YFSETQ. The CDR3 DNA is TGCGCCAGCAGCTTGGTAAAGGGCACACAAGAGACCCAGTACTTC. Protein: CASSLVKGTQETQYF.

The rearrangement links TRBV7-9 to TRBJ2-3; D remains unclear. This CDR3 spans 13 amino acids. Germline V gene data show CDR1 as SEHNR and CDR2 as FQNEAQ (reference sequence). V lost 1 base, J lost 2 bases, and 4 bases lay in between. CDR3 coding DNA: TGTGCCAGCAGCTTAGACCTCACAGATACGCAGTATTTT. Its translation is CASSLDLTDTQYF.

This clone turned up a few times. The chain employs TRBV23-1 and TRBJ2-5; D perhaps matches TRBD1 (5 bases). TRBV23-1 counts as an open reading frame of uncertain function. This CDR3 region has 14 residues. V lost 4 bases and J 1 base, leaving 10 bases between the germline ends. The CDR3 nucleotides read TGCGCCAGCAGTCGACAGAAATCCCAAGAGACCCAGTACTTC. It specifies CASSRQKSQETQYF.

This clone was seen a few times. The rearrangement joins TRBV25-1 to TRBJ2-1; TRBD1 matches 7 bases. CDR1 and CDR2 from the germline V gene are MGHDK and SYGVNS. Trimming removed 8 bases from V and 10 bases from J; junction bases left unmatched: 23. The CDR3 has 17 amino acids. The CDR3 coding sequence is TGTGCCAGCTCAGATTTCTCGGGACAGACGGTGGGTAAGGAGCAGTTCTTC. It translates to CASSDFSGQTVGKEQFF. The full variable domain, its missing parts supplied by reference TRBV25-1 and TRBJ2-1, is EADIYQTPRYLVIGTGKKITLECSQTMGHDKMYWYQQDPGMELHLIHYSYGVNSTEKGDLSSESTVSRIRTEHFPLTLESARPSHTSQYLCASSDFSGQTVGKEQFFGPGTRLTVL.

This clone was counted a few times. The chain combines TRBV12-5 with TRBJ1-5; a possible D gene is TRBD1 (6 bases). The CDR3 is made up of 16 amino acids. Trimming cost V 1 base and J 2 bases, with 12 bases left between them. The V gene's germline CDR1 is LGHNT and CDR2 FRNRAP. CDR3 sequence reads: CASGLAQGSGNQPQHF. As DNA, the CDR3 is TGTGCTAGTGGTTTGGCACAGGGATCGGGCAATCAGCCCCAGCATTTT. The whole variable domain, remainder taken from reference TRBV12-5 and TRBJ1-5, is DARVTQTPRHKVTEMGQEVTMRCQPILGHNTVFWYRQTMMQGLELLAYFRNRAPLDDSGMPKDRFSAEMPDATLATLKIQPSEPRDSAVYFCASGLAQGSGNQPQHFGDGTRLSIL.

This clone came up a few times. Other DNA sequences in this specimen translate into the identical CDR3. The chain employs TRBV5-1 and TRBJ2-3, with 11 positions matching TRBD2. The CDR3 is 16 residues long. The V segment lost 0 bases and the J segment 0 bases; nucleotides outside the gene matches: 0. CDR1 and CDR2 from the germline V gene are SGHRS and YFSETQ. The CDR3 DNA is TGCGCCAGCAGCTTGGGACTAGCGGGAAGCACAGATACGCAGTATTTT. Translation: CASSLGLAGSTDTQYF. The variable domain in full, completed from reference TRBV5-1 and TRBJ2-3, reads KAGVTQTPRYLIKTRGQQVTLSCSPISGHRSVSWYQQTPGQGLQFLFEYFSETQRNKGNFPGRFSGRQFSNSRSEMNVSTLELGDSALYLCASSLGLAGSTDTQYFGPGTRLTVL.

This clone was counted only a few times. This chain joins TRBV30 and TRBJ2-4; D unresolved. V dropped 2 bases and J dropped 0 bases, with 11 bases sitting between them. The CDR3 length is 15 residues. The germline V gene has CDR1 GTSNPN and CDR2 SVGIG (reference sequence). The CDR3 loop is CAWSPQNGAKNIQYF. CDR3 coding DNA: TGTGCCTGGAGTCCCCAGAATGGAGCCAAAAACATTCAGTACTTC.

The chain carries TRBV6-5 and TRBJ2-5, with TRBD2 matching over 10 bases. The CDR3 is 15 amino acids. Germline V gene lookup returns CDR1 MNHEY and CDR2 SVGAGI. The trim removed 6 bases at V and 5 bases at J, leaving 9 bases unmatched. CDR3 residues: CASSPPSGGGETQYF. CDR3 bases: TGTGCCAGCAGCCCCCCTAGCGGGGGAGGGGAGACCCAGTACTTC.

This clone came up a few times. The rearrangement joins TRBV7-2 to TRBJ2-1, with D perhaps TRBD2 (5 bases). Germline V gene data show CDR1 as SGHTA and CDR2 as FQGNSA. The CDR3 consists of 13 residues. The V and J ends lost 5 bases and 13 bases respectively, with 18 bases between them. CDR3 nucleotides: TGTGCCAGCAGCGCGGCGAGGGCCGGCCCCCAGTTCTTC. Translating gives CASSAARAGPQFF.

The table lists this clone with a few counts. The rearrangement uses TRBV18 and TRBJ2-5; D uncertain. The germline V gene has CDR1 KGHSH and CDR2 LQKENI. The CDR3 is made up of 14 amino acids. V was shortened by 3 bases and J by 0 bases, with 8 bases between the two germline ends. CDR3 protein: CASSPWTYQETQYF. The CDR3 DNA follows: TGTGCCAGCTCACCTTGGACCTACCAAGAGACCCAGTACTTC.

V usage is TRBV6-5 and J usage is TRBJ2-7; D is unresolved. V lost 6 bases, J lost 4 bases, and 10 bases lay in between. Germline CDR1 is MNHEY and CDR2 is SVGAGI. CDR3 length equals 12 residues. CDR3 region: CASSRGRYEQYF. The CDR3, as DNA: TGTGCCAGCAGCCGTGGACGGTACGAGCAGTACTTC.

The sample holds a few counts of this clone. The CDR3: CASSLPRLGLAGELYEQFF. In DNA, the CDR3 is TGTGCCAGCAGCTTACCCCGCCTGGGACTAGCGGGAGAACTATATGAGCAGTTCTTC. J is TRBJ2-1 and V is TRBV7-6; 14 nucleotides line up with TRBD2. J was trimmed by 8 bases and V by 2 bases; bases with no gene match: 14. Germline loops: CDR1 SGHVS, CDR2 FNYEAQ. The CDR3 covers 19 residues. Full variable domain (rest looked up from reference TRBV7-6 and TRBJ2-1): GAGVSQSPRYKVTKRGQDVALRCDPISGHVSLYWYRQALGQGPEFLTYFNYEAQQDKSGLPNDRFSAERPEGSISTLTIQRTEQRDSAMYRCASSLPRLGLAGELYEQFFGPGTRLTVL.

The gene calls are TRBV29-1 and TRBJ2-2; perhaps TRBD1 as D (6 bases). Trimming took off 7 bases at V and 7 bases at J, with 22 bases between the two ends. The CDR3 totals 15 residues. Germline CDR1 and CDR2: SQVTM and ANQGSEA. The CDR3 nucleotides read TGCAGCGCCGTTCGGAATGGGGGCGCGGACGGGGAGCTGTTTTTT. As protein: CSAVRNGGADGELFF.

Only a few counts were recorded for this clone. The chain is built from TRBV7-2 and TRBJ2-5; possible D gene TRBD2, 6 bases. Germline CDR1 is SGHTA and CDR2 is FQGNSA. The ends were cut back, 5 bases at V and 1 base at J, with 11 bases in the middle. There are 14 residues in the CDR3. The CDR3 is CASSAQTSQETQYF. The DNA of the CDR3 is TGTGCCAGCAGCGCCCAGACTAGCCAAGAGACCCAGTACTTC. Full variable domain (rest looked up from reference TRBV7-2 and TRBJ2-5): GAGVSQSPSNKVTEKGKDVELRCDPISGHTALYWYRQSLGQGLEFLIYFQGNSAPDKSGLPSDRFSAERTGGSVSTLTIQRTQQEDSAVYLCASSAQTSQETQYFGPGTRLLVL.

In this sample, this clone turned up a few times. The chain has TRBV10-1 and TRBJ2-7, with D unclear. This CDR3 spans 13 amino acids. Germline CDR1 reads WNHNN; CDR2 reads SYGVQD (reference sequence). V shed 5 bases and J shed 0 bases, with 8 bases lying between them. The CDR3 region has the DNA TGCGCCAGCAGTATCAGGTGCTCCTACGAGCAGTACTTC. This translates into CASSIRCSYEQYF.

The rearrangement uses TRBV7-3 and TRBJ2-2; tentative D call: TRBD2 (5 bases). Trimming shortened V by 4 bases and J by 4 bases, and 13 bases separated the two germline ends. The CDR3 is made up of 15 amino acids. The germline V gene encodes CDR1 SGHTA and CDR2 FQGTGA. The chain's CDR3 is CASSSEGESTGELFF. Written as DNA, the CDR3 is TGTGCCAGCAGCTCCGAGGGAGAATCCACCGGGGAGCTGTTTTTT.

The chain uses TRBV5-1 and TRBJ2-1; 10 nucleotides align to TRBD2. The CDR3 length is 15 residues. Germline assignment: CDR1 SGHRS and CDR2 YFSETQ. The V gene end was trimmed by 4 bases and the J gene end by 4 bases; junction bases not matched to a gene: 5. In DNA form, the CDR3 reads TGCGCCAGCAGCGTTGGACTAGCGGATTACAATGAGCAGTTCTTC. Its translation is CASSVGLADYNEQFF.

The V and J genes are TRBV29-1 and TRBJ2-5; no firm D call. Germline CDR1 is SQVTM and CDR2 is ANQGSEA. CDR3 size: 14 residues. V was clipped by 3 bases and J by 5 bases, with 16 bases between them. CDR3 sequence: CSVEGWGIKETQYF. The CDR3 nucleotides read TGCAGCGTTGAGGGATGGGGTATTAAGGAGACCCAGTACTTC.